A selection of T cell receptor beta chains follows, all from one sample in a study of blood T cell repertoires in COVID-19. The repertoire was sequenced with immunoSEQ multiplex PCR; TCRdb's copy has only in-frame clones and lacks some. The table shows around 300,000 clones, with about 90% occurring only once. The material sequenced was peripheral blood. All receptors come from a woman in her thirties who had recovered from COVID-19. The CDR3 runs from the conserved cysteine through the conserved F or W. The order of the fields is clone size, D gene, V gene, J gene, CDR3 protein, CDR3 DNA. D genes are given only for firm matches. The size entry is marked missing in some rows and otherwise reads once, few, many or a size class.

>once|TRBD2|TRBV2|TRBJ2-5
CASSEALGREEEETQYF
TGTGCCAGCAGTGAAGCGCTAGGGCGGGAGGAGGAAGAGACCCAGTACTTC
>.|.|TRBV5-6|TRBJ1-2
CASTPTTRGGYGYTF
TGTGCCAGCACCCCTACGACAAGAGGGGGTTATGGCTACACCTTC
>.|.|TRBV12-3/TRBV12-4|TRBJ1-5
CASSLAGDQPQHF
TGTGCCAGCAGTTTGGCGGGGGACCAGCCCCAGCATTTT
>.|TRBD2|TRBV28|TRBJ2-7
CATGLAGAYEQYF
TGTGCCACAGGACTAGCGGGAGCCTACGAGCAGTACTTC
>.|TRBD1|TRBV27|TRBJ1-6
CASSSPALTGWNSPLHF
TGTGCCAGCAGTTCCCCGGCCCTGACAGGGTGGAATTCACCCCTCCACTTT
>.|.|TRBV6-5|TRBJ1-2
CASSTTGNYGYTF
TGTGCCAGCAGTACTACAGGGAACTATGGCTACACCTTC
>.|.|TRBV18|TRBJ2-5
CASSPNQETQYF
TGTGCCAGCTCACCCAACCAAGAGACCCAGTACTTC
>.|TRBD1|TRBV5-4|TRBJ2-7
CASRQTGGSYEQYF
TGTGCCAGCAGACAGACAGGGGGGTCCTACGAGCAGTACTTC
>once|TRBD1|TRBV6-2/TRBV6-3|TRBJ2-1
CASSLNALRDSRAANSDEQFF
TGTGCCAGCAGCTTAAATGCCCTTCGGGACAGTCGGGCCGCTAATTCCGATGAGCAGTTCTTC
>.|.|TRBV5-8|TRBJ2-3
CASSLVVVLRSTDTQYF
TGTGCCAGCAGCTTGGTTGTTGTCCTACGTAGCACAGATACGCAGTATTTT
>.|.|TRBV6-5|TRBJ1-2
CASITPGSRYGYTF
TGTGCCAGCATAACACCGGGGTCGAGGTATGGCTACACCTTC
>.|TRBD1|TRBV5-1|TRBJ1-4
CASSSGQSNEKLFF
TGCGCCAGCAGCTCGGGACAGTCGAATGAAAAACTGTTTTTT
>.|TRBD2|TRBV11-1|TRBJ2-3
CASSQFLAVDTQYF
TGTGCCAGCAGCCAATTCCTAGCGGTAGATACGCAGTATTTT
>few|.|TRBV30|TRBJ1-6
CAWSVTGAPYF
TGTGCCTGGAGTGTTACGGGTGCCCCGTACTTT
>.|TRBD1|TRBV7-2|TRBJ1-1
CASSLVGTAAFF
TGTGCCAGCAGCTTAGTAGGGACAGCAGCTTTCTTT
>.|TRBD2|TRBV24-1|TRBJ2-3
CATSDSGLAVGKTDTQYF
TGTGCCACCAGTGATTCGGGACTAGCGGTTGGGAAAACAGATACGCAGTATTTT
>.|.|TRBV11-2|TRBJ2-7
CASSLTGYMSYEQYF
TGTGCCAGCAGCTTAACGGGGTATATGTCCTACGAGCAGTACTTC
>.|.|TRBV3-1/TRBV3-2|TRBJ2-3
CASSIKTDTQYF
TGTGCCAGCAGCATTAAAACAGATACGCAGTATTTT
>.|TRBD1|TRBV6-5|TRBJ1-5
CASRGTGYSNQPQHF
TGTGCCAGCAGAGGGACAGGTTATAGCAATCAGCCCCAGCATTTT
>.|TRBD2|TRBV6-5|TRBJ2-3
CASSYLTSADTQYF
TGTGCCAGCAGTTACTTGACTAGCGCAGATACGCAGTATTTT
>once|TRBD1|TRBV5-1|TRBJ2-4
CASRWDRDRSGIQYF
TGCGCCAGCAGGTGGGACAGGGATCGATCGGGCATTCAGTACTTC
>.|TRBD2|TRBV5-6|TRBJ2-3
CASSLGLAGGTADTQYF
TGTGCCAGCAGCTTAGGCCTGGCGGGAGGGACCGCAGATACGCAGTATTTT
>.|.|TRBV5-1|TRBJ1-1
CASTQSTGNTEAFF
TGCGCCAGCACACAATCGACAGGGAACACTGAAGCTTTCTTT
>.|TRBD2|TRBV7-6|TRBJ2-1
CATFGTSGLYNEQFF
TGTGCCACCTTTGGGACTAGCGGATTGTACAATGAGCAGTTCTTC
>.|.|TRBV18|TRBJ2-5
CASSPPPPPETQYF
TGTGCCAGCTCACCACCTCCTCCCCCAGAGACCCAGTACTTC
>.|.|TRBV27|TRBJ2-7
CASSLDTSYEQYF
TGTGCCAGCAGTTTGGACACCTCCTACGAGCAGTACTTC
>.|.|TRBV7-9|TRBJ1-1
CASSLLAILLLNTEAFF
TGTGCCAGCAGCTTATTAGCGATCCTCTTATTAAACACTGAAGCTTTCTTT
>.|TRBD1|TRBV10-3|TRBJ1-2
CAISEALDITDRGPSYTF
TGTGCCATCAGTGAGGCGCTTGATATTACGGACAGGGGGCCAAGCTACACCTTC
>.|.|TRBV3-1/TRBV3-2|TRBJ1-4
CASSQGIGAPAAYEKLFF
TGTGCCAGCAGCCAAGGAATAGGCGCTCCCGCGGCTTACGAAAAACTGTTTTTT
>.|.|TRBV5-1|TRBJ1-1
CASSFLGAEAFF
TGCGCCAGCAGCTTTCTCGGGGCTGAAGCTTTCTTT
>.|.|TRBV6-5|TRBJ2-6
CASTNGGSGANVLTF
TGTGCCAGCACAAACGGGGGCTCTGGGGCCAACGTCCTGACTTTC
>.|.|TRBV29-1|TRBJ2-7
CSVVGGQSYEQYF
TGCAGCGTTGTTGGTGGACAGTCCTACGAGCAGTACTTC
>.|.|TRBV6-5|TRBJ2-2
CASSYGLANTGELFF
TGTGCCAGCAGTTACGGCCTGGCGAACACCGGGGAGCTGTTTTTT
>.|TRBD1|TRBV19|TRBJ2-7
CASSIAGQGSPYEQYF
TGTGCCAGTAGTATAGCGGGACAGGGGTCCCCCTACGAGCAGTACTTC
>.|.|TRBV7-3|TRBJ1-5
CASSLRGPNQPQHF
TGTGCCAGCAGCTTGCGGGGTCCTAATCAGCCCCAGCATTTT
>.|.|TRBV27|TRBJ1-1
CASSLGLGQPMNTEAFF
TGTGCCAGCAGTTTAGGCTTGGGGCAGCCTATGAACACTGAAGCTTTCTTT
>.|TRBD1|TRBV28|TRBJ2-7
CASSLGQGAIYEQYF
TGTGCCAGCAGTTTAGGACAGGGGGCCATCTACGAGCAGTACTTC
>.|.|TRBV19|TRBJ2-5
CASSPGIAEAGETQYF
TGTGCCAGTAGTCCCGGGATAGCGGAGGCTGGGGAGACCCAGTACTTC
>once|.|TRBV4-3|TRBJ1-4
CASSQAAGLNEKLFF
TGCGCCAGCAGCCAAGCGGCAGGCCTTAATGAAAAACTGTTTTTT
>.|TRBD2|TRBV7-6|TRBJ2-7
CASSLEGASGSYEQYF
TGTGCCAGCAGCTTAGAGGGAGCTAGCGGGAGCTACGAGCAGTACTTC
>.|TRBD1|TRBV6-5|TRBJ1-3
CASLGQGGGNTIYF
TGTGCCAGCTTGGGACAGGGTGGTGGAAACACCATATATTTT